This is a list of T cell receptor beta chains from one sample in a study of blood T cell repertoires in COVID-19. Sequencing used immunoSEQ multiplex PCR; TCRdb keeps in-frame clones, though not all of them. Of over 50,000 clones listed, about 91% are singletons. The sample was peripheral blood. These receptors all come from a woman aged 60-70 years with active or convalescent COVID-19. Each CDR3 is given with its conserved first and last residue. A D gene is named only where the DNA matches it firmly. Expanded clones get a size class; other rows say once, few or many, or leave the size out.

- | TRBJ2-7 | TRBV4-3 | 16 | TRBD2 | CASSQDLAGGSYEQYF | TGCGCCAGCAGCCAAGACCTAGCGGGAGGGTCCTACGAGCAGTACTTC
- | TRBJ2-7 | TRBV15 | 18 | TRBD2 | CATSRAGGSGRGSYEQYF | TGTGCCACCAGCAGAGCGGGAGGGTCAGGGCGGGGCTCCTACGAGCAGTACTTC
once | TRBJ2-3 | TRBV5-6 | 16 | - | CASSLGLSGLTDTQYF | TGTGCCAGCAGCTTGGGTCTTAGCGGCCTCACAGATACGCAGTATTTT
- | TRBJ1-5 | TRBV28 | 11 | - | CASSRGQPQHF | TGTGCCAGCAGTCGAGGTCAGCCCCAGCATTTT
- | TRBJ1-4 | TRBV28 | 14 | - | CASSLQGFDEKLFF | TGTGCCAGCAGTCTACAGGGATTCGATGAAAAACTGTTTTTT
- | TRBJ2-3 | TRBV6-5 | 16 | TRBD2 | CASSLTSGGLRDTQYF | TGTGCCAGCAGTTTGACTAGCGGGGGGTTAAGAGATACGCAGTATTTT
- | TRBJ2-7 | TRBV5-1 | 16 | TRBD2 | CASSPLLAASSYEQYF | TGCGCCAGCAGCCCGTTACTAGCGGCCAGCTCCTACGAGCAGTACTTC
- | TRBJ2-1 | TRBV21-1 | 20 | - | CASTTDRWWSGGLSYNEQFF | TGTGCCAGCACCACCGACCGGTGGTGGTCTGGCGGACTCTCCTACAATGAGCAGTTCTTC
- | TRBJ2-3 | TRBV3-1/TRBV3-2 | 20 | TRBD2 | CASSQKRTSGRMGRTDTQYF | TGTGCCAGCAGCCAGAAGCGGACTAGCGGGAGAATGGGGCGCACAGATACGCAGTATTTT
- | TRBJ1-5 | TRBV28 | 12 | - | CASRLLNQPQHF | TGTGCCAGCAGGCTACTCAATCAGCCCCAGCATTTT
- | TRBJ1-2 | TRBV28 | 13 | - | CASRTGINYGYTF | TGTGCCAGCCGAACCGGGATAAACTATGGCTACACCTTC
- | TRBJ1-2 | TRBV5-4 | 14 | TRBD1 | CASSVDRGNYGYTF | TGTGCCAGCAGCGTGGACAGGGGGAACTATGGCTACACCTTC
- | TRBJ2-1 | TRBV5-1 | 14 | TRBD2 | CASSMGLADNEQFF | TGCGCCAGCAGCATGGGGCTAGCGGACAATGAGCAGTTCTTC
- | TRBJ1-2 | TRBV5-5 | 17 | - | CASSPALRAPEAYGYTF | TGTGCCAGCAGCCCCGCTTTGCGGGCACCCGAGGCCTATGGCTACACCTTC
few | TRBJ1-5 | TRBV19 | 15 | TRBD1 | CASSTEDRGNQPQHF | TGTGCCAGTAGTACCGAGGACAGGGGGAATCAGCCCCAGCATTTT
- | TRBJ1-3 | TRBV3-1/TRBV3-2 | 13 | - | CASSPGTGNTIYF | TGTGCCAGCAGCCCGGGGACTGGAAACACCATATATTTT
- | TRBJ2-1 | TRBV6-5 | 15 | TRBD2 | CASSYSRDYYNEQFF | TGTGCCAGCAGTTACTCCCGGGACTACTACAATGAGCAGTTCTTC
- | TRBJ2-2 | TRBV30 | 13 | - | CAWRGHLTGELFF | TGTGCCTGGAGGGGACATTTGACCGGGGAGCTGTTTTTT
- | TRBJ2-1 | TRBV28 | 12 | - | CASSSQGNEQFF | TGTGCCAGCAGCTCCCAGGGGAATGAGCAGTTCTTC
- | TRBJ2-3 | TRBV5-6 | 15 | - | CASSPGLASTDTQYF | TGTGCCAGCAGCCCGGGACTCGCTAGCACAGATACGCAGTATTTT
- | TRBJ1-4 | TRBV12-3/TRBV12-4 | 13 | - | CASSLGGGYKLFF | TGTGCCAGCAGTTTGGGGGGTGGGTATAAACTGTTTTTT
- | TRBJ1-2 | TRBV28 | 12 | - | CASSPGTYGYTF | TGTGCCAGCAGTCCGGGGACATATGGCTACACCTTC
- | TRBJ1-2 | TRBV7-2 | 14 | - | CASSLEWARTGYTF | TGTGCCAGCAGCTTAGAATGGGCCCGCACCGGCTACACCTTC
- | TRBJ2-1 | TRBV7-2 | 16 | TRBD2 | CASSLGGLAGVNEQFF | TGTGCCAGCAGCTTAGGAGGACTAGCGGGAGTTAATGAGCAGTTCTTC
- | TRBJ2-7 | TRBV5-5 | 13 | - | CASSFASSYEQYF | TGTGCCAGCAGCTTCGCCAGCTCCTACGAGCAGTACTTC
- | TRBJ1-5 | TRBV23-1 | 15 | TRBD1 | CASSQPYTGDQPQHF | TGCGCCAGCAGTCAACCCTATACAGGGGATCAGCCCCAGCATTTT
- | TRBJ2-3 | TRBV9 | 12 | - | CASRSVTDTQYF | TGTGCCAGCAGGAGCGTCACAGATACGCAGTATTTT
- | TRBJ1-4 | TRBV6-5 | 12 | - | CASSSTNEKLFF | TGTGCCAGCAGCTCAACTAATGAAAAACTGTTTTTT
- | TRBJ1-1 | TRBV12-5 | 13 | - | CASGLFGATEAFF | TGTGCTAGTGGTTTGTTTGGGGCCACTGAAGCTTTCTTT
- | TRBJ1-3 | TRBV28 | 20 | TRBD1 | CASSSPLGQGERSPGNTIYF | TGTGCCAGCAGTTCCCCCCTCGGACAGGGGGAAAGGAGCCCTGGAAACACCATATATTTT
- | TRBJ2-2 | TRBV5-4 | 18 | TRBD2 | CASSSRLAGSANTGELFF | TGTGCCAGCAGCTCCAGACTAGCGGGTTCCGCGAACACCGGGGAGCTGTTTTTT
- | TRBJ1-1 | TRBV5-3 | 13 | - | CARSLNRNTEAFF | TGTGCCAGAAGCTTGAACAGGAACACTGAAGCTTTCTTT
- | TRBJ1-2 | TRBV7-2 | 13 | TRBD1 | CASSLGDRPGYTF | TGTGCCAGCAGCTTAGGGGACAGGCCTGGCTACACCTTC
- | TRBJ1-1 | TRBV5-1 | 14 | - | CASSLGAANTEAFF | TGCGCCAGCAGCTTAGGGGCCGCCAACACTGAAGCTTTCTTT
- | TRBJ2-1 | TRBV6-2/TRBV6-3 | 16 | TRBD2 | CASRFAGGTRYNEQFF | TGTGCCAGCCGTTTTGCGGGGGGGACCAGATACAATGAGCAGTTCTTC
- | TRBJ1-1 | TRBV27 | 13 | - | CASSFDRNTEAFF | TGTGCCAGCAGTTTCGACAGGAACACTGAAGCTTTCTTT
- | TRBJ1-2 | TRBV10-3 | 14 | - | CAISMTDQGYGYTF | TGTGCCATCAGTATGACAGATCAGGGCTATGGCTACACCTTC
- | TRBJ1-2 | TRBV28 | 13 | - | CASAGGKGGGYTF | TGTGCCAGTGCAGGAGGCAAGGGAGGTGGCTACACCTTC
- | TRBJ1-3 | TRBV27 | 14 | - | CASSLSVPPNTIYF | TGTGCCAGCAGTTTATCCGTCCCCCCGAACACCATATATTTT